This T cell receptor (beta chain) was documented in a study of T cell responses to AZD1222 COVID-19 vaccine. General observations from the study: Donors skewed white British and female; clonal diversity was possibly underestimated. As reported, nearly half of all spike-specific TCRs target variant regions that are unmutated.

Regarding this clone: Its antigen is unidentified.

CDR3 length: 17 residues. From germline, CDR1 is SGHDN and CDR2 FVKESK. Germline trimming cut 1 base from V and 1 base from J; bases unmatched to any gene: 6. Samples with a second dose at about 4 or about 12 weeks were pooled together. The data were produced by immunoSEQ multiplex PCR, yet TCRdb's version contains in-frame clones alone and is incomplete. The table includes under 150,000 clones, roughly 88% detected once. The receptor was isolated from an adult who received the AZD1222 COVID-19 vaccine. The J gene is TRBJ2-1, the V gene TRBV14; 8 bases match TRBD1. Specimen: peripheral blood, collected 28 days after the second AZD1222 dose. The CDR3 region is CASSQGSGGGSYNEQFF. DNA for the CDR3: TGTGCCAGCAGCCAAGGTTCAGGGGGCGGTTCCTACAATGAGCAGTTCTTC.